This T cell receptor beta chain was captured by sequencing in a study of immune evolution from preneoplasia to lung adenocarcinoma. Sequencing used immunoSEQ multiplex PCR; TCRdb keeps in-frame clones, though not all of them. The sample holds under 2,500 clones; approximately 83% are singletons and the top ten take about 9%. The CDR3 runs to 12 residues. Trimming removed 4 bases at V and 3 bases at J, with 7 bases between. The germline CDR1 and CDR2 sequences are SNHLY and FYNNEI. The specimen sequenced was FFPE adjacent normal lung tissue. The clonotype was recovered from a person in their 70s with lung adenocarcinoma. The chain employs TRBV2 and TRBJ2-7, with unresolved D. The CDR3 spells CASSANRYEQYF. DNA for the CDR3: TGTGCCAGCAGTGCGAACCGCTACGAGCAGTACTTC.